The next 2 T cell receptor beta chains were all read from a single sample in a study of identical twins. TCRdb independently ran MiXCR on the 5' RACE reads; one entry per CDR3 protein. The profile covers approximately 490,000 distinct CDR3 sequences, with 20% to 25% appearing a single time and more than 0.4% taken by the ten largest. This same sample was also taken into another study, of yellow fever vaccine responses in identical twins.

The sequencing sample was made of CD4+ T cells sorted from blood. The receptors come from a woman between 18 and 30 years old in good health.

The chain links TRBV20-1 to TRBJ1-4; no definite D call. The germline V gene has CDR1 DFQATT and CDR2 SNEGSKA (reference sequence). The CDR3 totals 12 residues. Trimming left V 6 bases short and J 7 bases short, with 12 bases between. The chain's CDR3 is CSAGELSEKLFF. In nucleotides, the CDR3 is TGCAGTGCGGGCGAACTGAGTGAAAAACTGTTTTTT.

The J gene is TRBJ2-3, the V gene TRBV20-1, with 8 bases that match TRBD2. CDR1 and CDR2 (germline): DFQATT, SNEGSKA (reference sequence). V was pared by 3 bases and J by 0 bases, with 5 bases of the junction left unmatched. The CDR3 sequence is 15 residues long. The CDR3 DNA follows: TGCAGTGCTAGCGGGAGGGGTTTTAGCACAGATACGCAGTATTTT. Its translation: CSASGRGFSTDTQYF.